This T cell receptor beta chain came from a study of long-term antiretroviral therapy in people with HIV. Investigators performed immunoSEQ version v3.0 at survey level. Assay used: immunoSEQ multiplex PCR; TCRdb lists only in-frame clones, some missing. This sample has 20,000 to 30,000 clones, with 86% found just once. Concerning this clone itself: Its antigen is undetermined.

Looked up from germline, CDR1 is MNHEY and CDR2 is SVGAGI. V lost 5 bases and J 5 bases, leaving 12 bases between the germline ends. CDR3 size: 13 residues. Whole-study findings and limits: Transplant donor controls retained higher diversity, though diversity increased after ART.

Source: unsorted PBMCs, taken roughly 2.7 years after starting antiretroviral therapy. The chain is built from TRBV6-5 and TRBJ1-1; TRBD1 might be the D (5 bases). This clonotype originated in a man in his forties with HIV. The CDR3 coding sequence is TGTGCCAGCAGTAACCGGGGGGGGACTGAAGCTTTCTTT. Translation gives CASSNRGGTEAFF.